The present TCR beta chain was sequenced within a study of OX40 agonist ivuxolimab in advanced cancers. Concerning the study at large: Ivuxolimab, which targeted the costimulatory receptor OX40 (CD134), was an agonistic, fully human IgG2 monoclonal antibody. The monotherapy dose-escalation portion (N of about 50 patients) of the phase I ivuxolimab trial is reported in the paper. Prior anti-PD-1, anti-PD-L1 or anti-CTLA-4 therapy was permitted, and 40% of dose-escalation patients had received checkpoint inhibitors. Among the 50 to 55 dose-escalation patients, about 19 had hepatocellular carcinoma, approximately 15 melanoma, 9 renal cell carcinoma and 9 head and neck cancer. Peripheral TCRbeta sequencing was intended to test whether TCR sequence diversity was altered and clonal T-cell expansion was caused by ivuxolimab. Intravenous ivuxolimab was administered to patients every 2 weeks at six dose levels: 0.01, 0.1, 0.3, 1.5, 3 and 10 mg/kg. The dose-escalation cohort was approximately 83% male with a mean age of approximately 60 years, ranging from about 20 to 85. Three dose-escalation patients achieved partial responses, one with hepatocellular carcinoma and two with cutaneous melanoma. Results the study describes overall, beyond this receptor: After ivuxolimab, CD8+ T cells had more expanded clones than CD4+ T cells on average. In the 0.1-3.0 mg/kg groups, partial responders were among the patients with the lowest normalized peripheral clonal expansion, particularly in CD8+ T cells. At doses of 0.1 to 3.0 mg/kg, clonal expansion of both CD4+ and CD8+ T cells in blood was seen between baseline and week 6. Low levels of normalized T-cell clonal expansion were also seen in some patients who did not respond. Antigen specificity was not determined for the clonally expanded peripheral T cells.

CDR1 and CDR2 are read off the germline V gene as SNHLY and FYNNEI. The CDR3 sequence holds 14 residues, the cysteine and phenylalanine included. CDR3 DNA is the only sequence kept; it has 42 bases, read in frame from the first base. Between the V and J ends, shortened by 6 bases and 3 bases respectively, the junction contains 15 bases. This clone was recorded a few times. This clone's antigen is unknown. No much larger clonotype is one base removed from it; base qualities were not supplied. Patients with autoimmune disease history or receiving systemic immunosuppression were excluded from the trial. Peripheral blood for TCR sequencing was collected from all dose cohorts at baseline, on cycle 4 day 1, and on cycle 7 day 1. Samples came from an open-label, multicenter, first-in-human phase I dose-escalation trial of ivuxolimab. Adults with locally advanced or metastatic head and neck squamous cell, hepatocellular, melanoma or renal cell carcinoma were enrolled in the trial. Before TCR sequencing, CD4+ T cells and CD8+ T cells were sorted from peripheral blood as separate populations.

Genomic DNA was extracted from sorted cells for sequencing of the TCRbeta CDR3 region. The immunoSEQ Assay was used for sequencing of TCRbeta CDR3 regions. In its TCRdb copy, this immuneACCESS table keeps in-frame sequences only and misses some clones. Where compared with another copy, unresolved V genes explain less than half of these, and the others have no known cause. Present in this sample are tens of thousands of clones, roughly 89% of which were seen just once. The top ten clones comprise around 0.73% of the sample. The clonotype comes from an adult with an advanced solid tumor such as melanoma, head and neck, liver or kidney cancer. The sample here was CD4+ or CD8+ T cells sorted from blood, taken in a trial of the OX40 agonist ivuxolimab. The chain uses TRBV2 and TRBJ2-7; a weak D assignment points to TRBD1 (5 bases agree). The CDR3: CASSATWQGYEQYF. The DNA reads as follows: TGTGCCAGCAGCGCCACTTGGCAGGGCTACGAGCAGTACTTC.